This T cell receptor beta chain was captured by sequencing in a study of T cell repertoires in cytomegalovirus infection. About the research overall: Public TCR beta signatures indicated both CMV infection and matching HLA type. Study conclusions and caveats: HLA-C-restricted CMV clonotypes gave the most frequent clonotype in two of eight donors.

The CDR3 has 13 amino acids. Germline CDR1 is DFQATT and CDR2 is SNEGSKA (reference sequence). Trimming stripped 5 bases from V and 7 bases from J, with 17 bases between. Comments on this clonotype: What it binds is unknown.

Via MiXCR, TCRdb re-called the reads, giving one row per CDR3 protein. The sample has 700,000 to 850,000 distinct CDR3 sequences, roughly 33% seen once. The receptor was derived from a human donor in good health (CMV status not recorded). Some clones in this sample may be carry-over from other donors' samples. Specimen: cultured CD8+ T cells from PBMCs, collected from culture after CMV antigen stimulation. This chain joins TRBV20-1 and TRBJ1-1, with a weak D call TRBD1 (6 bases). The CDR3 reads CSAGARGYIEAFF. CDR3 nucleotides: TGCAGTGCTGGCGCGAGGGGGTACATTGAAGCTTTCTTT.